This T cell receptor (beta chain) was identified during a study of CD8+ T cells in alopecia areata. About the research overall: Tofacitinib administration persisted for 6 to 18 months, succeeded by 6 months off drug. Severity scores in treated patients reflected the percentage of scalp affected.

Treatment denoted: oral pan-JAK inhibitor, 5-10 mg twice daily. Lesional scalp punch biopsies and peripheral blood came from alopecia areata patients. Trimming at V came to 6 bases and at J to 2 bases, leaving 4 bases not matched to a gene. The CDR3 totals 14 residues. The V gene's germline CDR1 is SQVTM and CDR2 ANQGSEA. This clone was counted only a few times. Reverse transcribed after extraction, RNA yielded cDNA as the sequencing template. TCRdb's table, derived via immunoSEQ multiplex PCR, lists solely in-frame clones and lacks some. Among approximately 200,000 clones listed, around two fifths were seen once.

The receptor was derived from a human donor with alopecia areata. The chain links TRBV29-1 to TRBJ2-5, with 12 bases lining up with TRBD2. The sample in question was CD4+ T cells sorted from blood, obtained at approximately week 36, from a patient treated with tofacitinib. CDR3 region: CSVNGLAGQETQYF. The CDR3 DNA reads TGCAGCGTGAACGGACTAGCGGGACAAGAGACCCAGTACTTC.